These 30 T cell receptor beta chains were sequenced from one sample in a study of T cells in tumors and immune-related adverse events. Sequenced by immunoSEQ multiplex PCR; TCRdb stores in-frame clones only, minus some. The data hold roughly 5,100 clones, with roughly two thirds observed a single time. The sequencing used gut tissue, collected from a patient treated with anti-PD-1 therapy. The receptors were gathered from a female donor with metastatic renal cell carcinoma.

The sample holds a few counts of this clone. The rearrangement uses TRBV30 and TRBJ2-4, with D tentatively TRBD2 (5 bases). The CDR3 covers 14 residues. Trimming took 0 bases from V and 2 from J, leaving 8 bases between them. CDR1 is GTSNPN, CDR2 SVGIG, per germline (reference sequence). The CDR3 DNA is TGTGCCTGGAGTGTAACGGGGTCCAAAAACATTCAGTACTTC. As protein: CAWSVTGSKNIQYF.

The chain combines TRBV5-4 with TRBJ2-7; 9 bases are shared with TRBD2. The V and J ends lost 3 bases and 2 bases, in that order; junction bases with no gene match: 6. The CDR3 has 15 amino acids. Germline V gives CDR1 SGHNT, CDR2 YYREEE (reference sequence). DNA for the CDR3: TGTGCCAGCAGCTCTGGGACTAGCAGACCCTACGAGCAGTACTTC. This codes for CASSSGTSRPYEQYF.

The chain has TRBV19 and TRBJ2-2, with 7 bases fitting TRBD1. The CDR3 length is 14 residues. V lost 8 bases, J lost 0 bases, and 3 bases stayed unmatched. Germline assignment: CDR1 LNHDA and CDR2 SQIVND (reference sequence). DNA of the CDR3: TGTGCCAGTTGGACAGGCGCGAACACCGGGGAGCTGTTTTTT. It encodes CASWTGANTGELFF.

V and J are TRBV18 and TRBJ1-2; the D gene is possibly TRBD1 (5 bases). This CDR3 spans 15 amino acids. With 6 bases removed from V and 4 bases from J, the gap between germline ends came to 18 bases. The germline gives CDR1 KGHSH, CDR2 LQKENI. The CDR3: CASSLRREGTYGYTF. The CDR3 coding sequence is TGTGCCAGCTCCCTCCGGAGGGAGGGGACCTATGGCTACACCTTC.

CDR3 coding DNA: TGTGCCAGCGGGACAGGGTCGAACACTGAAGCTTTCTTT. Encoded protein: CASGTGSNTEAFF. The V and J genes are TRBV6-5 and TRBJ1-1; the match to TRBD1 covers 9 bases. This CDR3 spans 13 amino acids. Germline assignment: CDR1 MNHEY and CDR2 SVGAGI. After removal of 8 bases from V and 1 base from J, the junction contained 2 bases not matched to a gene.

V gene TRBV28 combines with J gene TRBJ2-2, with 10 bases identical to TRBD1. Germline V gene lookup returns CDR1 MDHEN and CDR2 SYDVKM. V was clipped by 3 bases and J by 7 bases; unmatched bases: 14. The CDR3 sequence is 18 residues long. The CDR3 region is CASSFVPLGTGEVGELFF. Written as DNA, the CDR3 is TGTGCCAGCAGTTTTGTCCCGTTGGGGACAGGGGAGGTCGGGGAGCTGTTTTTT.

The chain is built from TRBV30 and TRBJ1-1; D not resolved. V was clipped by 0 bases and J by 1 base, with 9 bases between them. CDR1 and CDR2 (germline): GTSNPN, SVGIG (reference sequence). The CDR3 has 14 residues. CDR3 sequence: CAWSVTAWNTEAFF. The CDR3 nucleotides are TGTGCCTGGAGTGTAACAGCATGGAACACTGAAGCTTTCTTT.

The genes are TRBV7-2 and TRBJ2-1; possible D gene TRBD2, 6 bases. This CDR3 spans 14 amino acids. Trimming took 1 base from V and 8 from J, leaving 12 bases between them. Germline CDR1 SGHTA, CDR2 FQGNSA. CDR3 region: CASSLVRTSYEQFF. CDR3 nucleotide sequence: TGTGCCAGCAGCTTAGTGAGAACTAGCTATGAGCAGTTCTTC. The entire variable domain, with the rest obtained from reference TRBV7-2 and TRBJ2-1, is as follows: GAGVSQSPSNKVTEKGKDVELRCDPISGHTALYWYRQSLGQGLEFLIYFQGNSAPDKSGLPSDRFSAERTGGSVSTLTIQRTQQEDSAVYLCASSLVRTSYEQFFGPGTRLTVL.

The CDR3 nucleotides read TGTGCCTGGCTTCCCGGTGTTGACGGCTATGGCTACACCTTC. As protein: CAWLPGVDGYGYTF. The gene calls are TRBV30 and TRBJ1-2; D ambiguous. V gave up 5 bases and J gave up 4 bases, with 17 bases separating them. The CDR3 totals 14 residues. Germline V gene sequence: CDR1 GTSNPN, CDR2 SVGIG (reference sequence).

The V and J genes are TRBV4-1 and TRBJ2-1; TRBD1 matches 10 bases. CDR3 size: 14 residues. The ends lost 2 bases at V and 6 bases at J; junction bases unmatched: 1. Germline CDR1 is MGHRA and CDR2 is YSYEKL. CDR3 sequence reads: CASSQRTGGNEQFF. The CDR3 nucleotides read TGCGCCAGCAGCCAACGGACAGGGGGCAATGAGCAGTTCTTC.

The chain employs TRBV7-2 and TRBJ2-3; 8 bases match TRBD2. In germline, CDR1 is SGHTA, CDR2 FQGNSA. V was pared by 3 bases and J by 4 bases, with 9 bases of the junction left unmatched. This CDR3 comprises 16 residues. The CDR3 here is CASSFSGEAGADTQYF. CDR3 nucleotides: TGTGCCAGCAGCTTTAGCGGGGAGGCAGGTGCAGATACGCAGTATTTT.

The chain has TRBV5-4 and TRBJ2-5; D ambiguous. With 0 bases removed from V and 4 bases from J, the gap between germline ends came to 16 bases. Germline V gives CDR1 SGHNT, CDR2 YYREEE (reference sequence). The CDR3 is made up of 16 amino acids. CDR3 bases: TGTGCCAGCAGCTTGGGGGTTAGCCCGGACGGAGAGACCCAGTACTTC. This sequence encodes CASSLGVSPDGETQYF.

This sequence joins TRBV28 and TRBJ1-3, with 8 bases identical to TRBD1. The CDR3 has 16 residues. Germline trimming cut 3 bases from V and 2 bases from J; bases unmatched to any gene: 6. CDR1 MDHEN and CDR2 SYDVKM come from the germline V gene. CDR3 loop: CASSFRTGWAGNTIYF. The CDR3 DNA sequence: TGTGCCAGCAGTTTTAGGACAGGGTGGGCTGGAAACACCATATATTTT.

The sample holds a few counts of this clone. This chain joins TRBV21-1 and TRBJ2-5; TRBD2 is taken as the D call from the table, unchecked against the DNA. TRBV21-1 constitutes a pseudogene. This CDR3 has 20 residues. As DNA, the CDR3 is TGTGCCAGCAGCAAAGAATCAGCGGGACGCTCCCTCCGGGTCCAAGAGACCCAGTACTTC. Residues: CASSKESAGRSLRVQETQYF.

The rearrangement uses TRBV5-5 and TRBJ2-3; 10 positions match TRBD2. There are 15 residues in the CDR3. The junction had 5 bases not matched to a gene; V was cut back by 2 bases and J by 5 bases. From germline, CDR1 is SGHKS and CDR2 YYEKEE (reference sequence). CDR3 amino acids: CASSFLAGEIDTQYF. Written as DNA, the CDR3 is TGTGCCAGCAGCTTTCTAGCGGGAGAAATAGATACGCAGTATTTT.

The chain links TRBV11-3 to TRBJ2-5; D is uncertain. The V end was cut by 1 base, the J end by 2 bases, with 5 bases between. Germline V CDR1 and CDR2: SGHNT, YENEEA. The CDR3 runs to 13 residues. The CDR3 protein is CASSLGPQETQYF. CDR3 DNA: TGTGCCAGCAGCTTAGGGCCGCAAGAGACCCAGTACTTC.

The genes are TRBV7-2 and TRBJ2-7; no clear D. The CDR3 totals 12 residues. Germline V gene data show CDR1 as SGHTA and CDR2 as FQGNSA. The ends were cut back, 3 bases at V and 7 bases at J, with 10 bases in the middle. Written as DNA, the CDR3 is TGTGCCAGCAGCTTTTCTTCAACGGAGCAGTACTTC. Translated, it gives CASSFSSTEQYF. Full variable domain (remainder filled in from reference TRBV7-2 and TRBJ2-7): GAGVSQSPSNKVTEKGKDVELRCDPISGHTALYWYRQSLGQGLEFLIYFQGNSAPDKSGLPSDRFSAERTGGSVSTLTIQRTQQEDSAVYLCASSFSSTEQYFGPGTRLTVT.

The CDR3 reads CARKVGETADTQYF. The CDR3 DNA reads TGTGCCAGAAAAGTGGGAGAGACTGCAGATACGCAGTATTTT. V is TRBV5-3 and J is TRBJ2-3; D might be TRBD2 (5 bases). TRBV5-3 is designated an ORF whose function remains uncertain. The V gene lost 6 bases and the J gene lost 4 bases, with 15 bases spanning the gap. The CDR3 is 14 amino acids.

This chain joins TRBV19 and TRBJ2-7; 14 nucleotides line up with TRBD2. CDR1 and CDR2 from the germline V gene are LNHDA and SQIVND (reference sequence). The CDR3 spans 17 residues. V shed 6 bases and J 1 base; nucleotides not matched to a gene: 8. CDR3 region: CASSRLAGGHLSYEQYF. In DNA, the CDR3 is TGTGCCAGTAGCAGACTAGCGGGAGGGCATCTTTCCTACGAGCAGTACTTC.

This clone was detected a few times. J is TRBJ1-1 and V is TRBV10-3, with a weak D call TRBD1 (5 bases). The CDR3 consists of 14 residues. Trimming took 6 bases from V and 1 from J, leaving 12 bases between them. Germline-derived CDR1 and CDR2 are ENHRY and SYGVKD. The CDR3 spells CAIRRGGRNTEAFF. The CDR3, as DNA: TGTGCCATCAGACGCGGGGGGAGGAACACTGAAGCTTTCTTT.

A few counts support this clone. The chain recombines TRBV7-2 with TRBJ2-1; D unclear. The CDR3 loop spans 14 amino acids. CDR1 is SGHTA and CDR2 is FQGNSA in the germline V gene. Trimming left V 5 bases short and J 6 bases short, with 14 bases between. In nucleotides, the CDR3 is TGTGCCAGCAGCCTCCACTTCAGTGTCAATGAGCAGTTCTTC. Protein product: CASSLHFSVNEQFF.

CDR3 region: CASSQDLSSIYSPLHF. The CDR3 bases are TGTGCCAGCAGCCAAGATTTGTCGAGCATCTATTCACCCCTCCACTTT. The chain links TRBV14 to TRBJ1-6; D is unclear. The CDR3 runs to 16 residues. V shed 0 bases and J shed 8 bases, with 14 bases lying between them. Germline CDR1 is SGHDN and CDR2 is FVKESK.

By share, this clone ranks as medium-sized. V usage is TRBV30 and J usage is TRBJ2-7; D is ambiguous. The ends were cut back, 1 base at V and 0 bases at J, with 10 bases in the middle. The germline CDR1 and CDR2 sequences are GTSNPN and SVGIG (reference sequence). CDR3 length: 14 residues. The CDR3 spells CAWSAAGPSYEQYF. The CDR3 region has the DNA TGTGCCTGGAGTGCGGCTGGCCCCTCCTACGAGCAGTACTTC.

The chain employs TRBV18 and TRBJ2-5; D is uncertain. This CDR3 comprises 12 residues. The V gene lost 0 bases and the J gene lost 5 bases, with 4 bases spanning the gap. Germline values: CDR1 KGHSH, CDR2 LQKENI. The CDR3 spells CASSPPSETQYF. The CDR3 DNA reads as TGTGCCAGCTCACCACCGTCGGAGACCCAGTACTTC.

The rearrangement uses TRBV18 and TRBJ2-3; possibly TRBD1 for D (6 bases). This CDR3 comprises 16 residues. V lost 4 bases and J lost 2, with 16 bases in between. The V gene's germline CDR1 is KGHSH and CDR2 LQKENI. CDR3 sequence: CASSRTNGQTTDTQYF. In DNA form, the CDR3 reads TGTGCCAGCTCACGTACTAACGGACAGACCACAGATACGCAGTATTTT.

The CDR3 loop reads CASSYRFNRGITEAFF. CDR3 DNA: TGTGCCAGCAGTTACCGGTTTAACAGGGGTATCACTGAAGCTTTCTTT. The V gene is TRBV6-5, the J gene TRBJ1-1; 7 bases line up with TRBD1. CDR1 and CDR2 (germline): MNHEY, SVGAGI. The CDR3 is 16 amino acids. The junction had 10 bases not matched to a gene; V was cut back by 2 bases and J by 4 bases.

CDR3 coding DNA: TGTGCCAGTAGTCTCGGGACTAACGGGGGAGCGGAGACCCAGTACTTC. It codes for CASSLGTNGGAETQYF. The chain recombines TRBV19 with TRBJ2-5; 7 nucleotides align to TRBD2. This CDR3 spans 16 amino acids. CDR1 and CDR2 from the germline V gene are LNHDA and SQIVND (reference sequence). Trimming took 5 bases from V and 5 from J; bases not matched to a gene: 14.

This clone has just a few counts. This rearrangement joins TRBV10-2 to TRBJ2-7; D remains ambiguous. Trimming left V 0 bases short and J 3 bases short, with 3 bases between. This CDR3 is 12 amino acids long. Germline CDR1 reads WSHSY; CDR2 reads SAAADI. CDR3 DNA sequence: TGCGCCAGCAGTGAGTCCAACTACGAGCAGTACTTC. Protein product: CASSESNYEQYF.

J is TRBJ2-3 and V is TRBV29-1; the D gene is possibly TRBD2 (7 bases). Germline V gives CDR1 SQVTM, CDR2 ANQGSEA. The CDR3 sequence is 14 residues long. V shed 7 bases and J shed 5 bases, with 19 bases lying between them. The CDR3 coding sequence is TGCAGCGCAGTAGTCGGGGGGCTGGGAGATACGCAGTATTTT. It is translated as CSAVVGGLGDTQYF.

The chain is built from TRBV28 and TRBJ2-5, with D maybe TRBD1 (6 bases). V lost 7 bases and J lost 4, with 22 bases in between. The length of the CDR3 is 16 residues. From germline, CDR1 is MDHEN and CDR2 SYDVKM. Written as DNA, the CDR3 is TGTGCCAGCAACCGTCCGGTGTCAGGGGAAGGAGAGACCCAGTACTTC. Translation gives CASNRPVSGEGETQYF.